This TCR beta chain was captured by sequencing in a study of monozygotic twins with cystic fibrosis. Study at large: Library input was 2.5 to 3.5 micrograms of fragmented DNA, with 15 PCR cycles. Study outcomes and limitations: Monozygotic CF twins shared more identical nucleotide clonotypes than unrelated patients. No link emerged between shared CDR3 counts and age, concordance or severity. Co-twins had the most similar V usage for 13 of 16 pairs, J for 8.

Concerning this clone: The antigen is undetermined.

Assay used: immunoSEQ multiplex PCR; TCRdb lists only in-frame clones, some missing. Altogether 14,000 or so clones are present, about 93% being singletons, with the ten largest covering 8% to 9.5%. The germline gives CDR1 MGHRA, CDR2 YSYEKL. The CDR3 covers 15 residues. Trimming took 7 bases from V and 1 from J, leaving 14 bases between them. The gene calls are TRBV4-1 and TRBJ1-5; perhaps TRBD1 as D (5 bases). The sequence was collected from a girl aged 2 to 9 with cystic fibrosis. The material sequenced was blood. The CDR3 spells CASIPGTASNQPQHF. The DNA of the CDR3 is TGCGCCAGCATCCCCGGGACTGCGAGCAATCAGCCCCAGCATTTT.